Listed below are T cell receptor beta chains from one sample, sequenced in a study of response to subunit inactivated influenza vaccine. TCRdb ran MiXCR on the RT-PCR reads and lists one entry per CDR3 protein. The data show about 580,000 distinct CDR3 sequences, around 15% seen once. The sample was PBMCs from blood, taken about 12 days after vaccination. These receptors came from a man aged 45-65 years who received an inactivated influenza vaccine. The CDR3 runs from the conserved cysteine through the conserved F or W. D genes are given only for firm matches. Clone size is shown for a subset of rows, as once, few, many or a class of expanded clone.

clone size	V gene	J gene	D gene	CDR3 DNA	CDR3 protein
NA	TRBV4-1	TRBJ2-1	NA	TGCGCCAGCAGCCCCCGACTAGGGTCCCACAATGAGCAGTTCTTC	CASSPRLGSHNEQFF
few	TRBV29-1	TRBJ2-7	NA	TGCAGCGTTGGGGGATTTCACTCCTACGAGCAGTACTTC	CSVGGFHSYEQYF
NA	TRBV14	TRBJ2-3	TRBD1	TGTGCCAGCAGCCCTAGACGGGGGACAGGTACGCAGTATTTT	CASSPRRGTGTQYF
few	TRBV5-1	TRBJ2-3	NA	TGCGCCAGCAGCCAGGACACGTCGAGCACAGATACGCAGTATTTT	CASSQDTSSTDTQYF
few	TRBV18	TRBJ1-2	TRBD1	TGTGCCAGCTCACCAGGGACAGACAGCCTCGGAGGCTACACCTTC	CASSPGTDSLGGYTF
few	TRBV20-1	TRBJ2-5	TRBD2	TGCAGTAAGACTAGCGGGGGGGCAAAAGAGACCCAGTACTTC	CSKTSGGAKETQYF
few	TRBV5-6	TRBJ2-1	TRBD2	TGTGCCAGCAGCCGCGGGGGGGTGAATTCCGGGACGTGGGAGCAGTTCTTC	CASSRGGVNSGTWEQFF
NA	TRBV29-1	TRBJ2-7	TRBD2	TGCAGCGTTGAACTAGCGGGGGCCCTACTGGGCGAGCAGTACTTC	CSVELAGALLGEQYF
NA	TRBV3-1	TRBJ2-1	NA	TGTGCCAGCAGCCAAAGATACGGGCTGAGCTCCTACAATGAGCAGTTCTTC	CASSQRYGLSSYNEQFF
many	TRBV4-2	TRBJ2-7	TRBD2	TGTGCCAGCAGTCAAACCATATTCGGCGCGGGAGGCGAGCAGTACTTC	CASSQTIFGAGGEQYF
NA	TRBV6-1	TRBJ2-7	TRBD1	TGTGCCAGCAGCTGGGGACAGGTCAGCTACGAGCAGTACTTC	CASSWGQVSYEQYF
few	TRBV3-1	TRBJ2-4	NA	TGTGCCAGCAGCCAATTCTCGCGGGCATTAGCCAAAAACATTCAGTACTTC	CASSQFSRALAKNIQYF
NA	TRBV19	TRBJ2-3	NA	TGTGCCAGTAGGTCGCAAGGTTCGAGCACAGATACGCAGTATTTT	CASRSQGSSTDTQYF
few	TRBV7-2	TRBJ2-5	TRBD1	TGTGCCAGCAGCTTAACTGGACAGGGGGGTTCAGAGACCCAGTACTTC	CASSLTGQGGSETQYF
NA	TRBV23-1	TRBJ1-5	NA	TGCGCCAGCAGTCAATCAGCGCACAGGGTGAGGCAGCCCCAGCATTTT	CASSQSAHRVRQPQHF
NA	TRBV20-1	TRBJ2-5	TRBD2	TGCAGTGCTATGAGCGGGGGGCCCCTAGGGCCCCAGTACTTC	CSAMSGGPLGPQYF
NA	TRBV20-1	TRBJ2-7	TRBD2	TGCAGTGCTGACCCCGACCCGGGGGGGGACGAGCAGTACTTC	CSADPDPGGDEQYF
few	TRBV4-3	TRBJ2-2	NA	TGCGCCAGCAGCCGCCAGAGGACACGAAACACCGGGGAGCTGTTTTTT	CASSRQRTRNTGELFF
few	TRBV5-6	TRBJ2-1	NA	TGTGCCAGCAGGCCAGGTGGGAGTGAGCAGTTCTTC	CASRPGGSEQFF
NA	TRBV19	TRBJ1-5	NA	TGTGCCAGTAGTATAGCAGGTATCAATCAGCCCCAGCATTTT	CASSIAGINQPQHF
many	TRBV5-5	TRBJ2-1	NA	TGTGCCAGCAAATGGAAGTACAATGAGCAGTTCTTC	CASKWKYNEQFF
NA	TRBV5-6	TRBJ1-1	NA	TGTGCCAGCAGCTGGGACACGGGGAACACTGAAGCTTTCTTT	CASSWDTGNTEAFF
few	TRBV20-1	TRBJ1-1	NA	TGCAGTGCTAGAGGTCCATCGAACACTGAAGCTTTCTTT	CSARGPSNTEAFF
many	TRBV30	TRBJ1-2	TRBD1	TGTGCCTGGATCCCGCAGGGGGGGCGATCTGGCTACACCTTC	CAWIPQGGRSGYTF
many	TRBV5-1	TRBJ2-5	NA	TGCGCCAGCAGCTTCGGAGACCACGATTTTAGGGCGGAGACCCAGTACTTC	CASSFGDHDFRAETQYF
NA	TRBV11-2	TRBJ1-5	NA	TGTGCCAGCAGCCAGGGAGATCAGCCCCAGCATTTT	CASSQGDQPQHF
few	TRBV29-1	TRBJ2-3	NA	TGCAGCGTTGGCAGGGTATGGGCTAGCACAGATACGCAGTATTTT	CSVGRVWASTDTQYF
NA	TRBV7-9	TRBJ2-1	TRBD1	TGTGCCAGCAGCTTAGGGGACAGGGGTTACTACAATGAGCAGTTCTTC	CASSLGDRGYYNEQFF
few	TRBV7-9	TRBJ1-2	TRBD1	TGTGCCAGCAGCTTCCGGACAGGGGGCTCCTATGGCTACACCTTC	CASSFRTGGSYGYTF
NA	TRBV29-1	TRBJ2-1	NA	TGCAGCGTTTCGCTCCGAGCCCGAGTTTTATTCTTC	CSVSLRARVLFF
many	TRBV7-8	TRBJ2-1	TRBD2	TGTGCCAGCAGTTCGGGGGGTGAGCAGTTCTTC	CASSSGGEQFF
NA	TRBV4-1	TRBJ1-6	TRBD1	TGCGCCAGCAGCCATGGGGACAGGGGGAATTCACCCCTCCACTTT	CASSHGDRGNSPLHF
few	TRBV5-1	TRBJ2-1	TRBD2	TGCGCCAGCAGCTTCCCACTAGCGGGAGGCGGCAATGAGCAGTTCTTC	CASSFPLAGGGNEQFF
NA	TRBV10-3	TRBJ1-1	NA	TGTGCCATCAGCGCGAGTTTAGGATACAGGGTGGGAAACACTGAAGCTTTCTTT	CAISASLGYRVGNTEAFF
few	TRBV30	TRBJ2-1	NA	TGTGCCTGGACGAGGGGGGTGAGCTCCTACAATGAGCAGTTCTTC	CAWTRGVSSYNEQFF
few	TRBV12-3/TRBV12-4	TRBJ1-5	NA	TGTGCCAGCAGTTTATTTTCAACAGACGGTCAGCCCCAGCATTTT	CASSLFSTDGQPQHF
few	TRBV7-2	TRBJ2-3	NA	TGTGCCAGCATGGCAGCATTGTTT	CASMAALF
many	TRBV12-3/TRBV12-4	TRBJ2-1	NA	TGTGCCAGCAGGTCGGCCACCGAGCAGTTCTTC	CASRSATEQFF
NA	TRBV20-1	TRBJ2-7	NA	TGCAGTGCTAAGAACCTACATCGGCAGTACTTC	CSAKNLHRQYF
NA	TRBV29-1	TRBJ2-7	NA	TGCAGCGTTGTCACATCGCCCAGGGAGCAGTACTTC	CSVVTSPREQYF
few	TRBV5-8	TRBJ1-2	NA	TGTGCCAGCAGCCAAACCGGACAGCCTAACTATGGCTACACCTTC	CASSQTGQPNYGYTF
many	TRBV7-2	TRBJ2-3	NA	TGTGCCAGCAGCTTAGAATTCAGGGGGGGGGCAGATACGCAGTATTTT	CASSLEFRGGADTQYF
many	TRBV7-2	TRBJ1-6	NA	TGTGCCAGCAGCCCCGGACAGCGCCTTCTTAATTCACCCCTCCACTTT	CASSPGQRLLNSPLHF
few	TRBV28	TRBJ2-7	NA	TGTGCCAGCAGTTTATTTCCGGGTTTAACTTACGAGCAGTACTTC	CASSLFPGLTYEQYF